The rows below give T cell receptor beta chains drawn from one sample of a study of radiation and T cells in renal cell carcinoma. The table came from immunoSEQ multiplex PCR; TCRdb's copy has only in-frame clones and leaves some out. Here the sample spans 50,000 to 75,000 clones, over 70% being singletons. The material sequenced was blood, taken from a patient whose treatment included radiotherapy and nephrectomy. The receptor source for this set is a man aged 60 to 69 with renal cell carcinoma. Both conserved end residues are part of each CDR3. The D gene is left open where the match is weak. Expanded clones are given a class, and other clones once, few, many or no size at all.

d_call clone_size j_call v_call cdr3_nt cdr3_aa
NA medium-sized TRBJ1-6 TRBV10-1 TGCGCCAGCAGTGAGTCCGATTCACCCCTCCACTTT CASSESDSPLHF
TRBD2 once TRBJ2-3 TRBV6-6 TGTGCCAGCAAGCCGAACGCGGGGGGCGGGGGAGATACGCAGTATTTT CASKPNAGGGGDTQYF
NA NA TRBJ2-3 TRBV27 TGTGCAAGCAGGAGGGGGCCCAAAGATACGCAGTATTTT CASRRGPKDTQYF
NA NA TRBJ1-5 TRBV6-6 TGTGCCAGCGACGGGGAATGGGCAGCGGGCAATCAGCCCCAGCATTTT CASDGEWAAGNQPQHF
NA NA TRBJ2-7 TRBV6-5 TGTGCCAGCAGTTACAGGTCCCCCTACGAGCAGTACTTC CASSYRSPYEQYF
NA many TRBJ2-2 TRBV9 TGTGCCAGCAGCGTAGCTCAGACAGACACCGGGGAGCTGTTTTTT CASSVAQTDTGELFF
NA few TRBJ2-7 TRBV13 TGTGCCAGCAGCTTAGAGACTAGCTACGAGCAGTACTTC CASSLETSYEQYF
TRBD1 NA TRBJ2-1 TRBV5-4 TGTGCCAGCAGCTTCGACAGGGGGCAGCGGTTCTTC CASSFDRGQRFF
NA medium-sized TRBJ1-4 TRBV29-1 TGCAGCGTTTGGAGTACAAGAGGGGGGGAAAAACTGTTTTTT CSVWSTRGGEKLFF
NA NA TRBJ2-5 TRBV30 TGTGCCTGGAGTGTACCAGGGGTGGAGACCCAGTACTTC CAWSVPGVETQYF
NA few TRBJ1-4 TRBV10-1 TGCGCCAGCAGAGAACCGACAGTTGGGACGGACCTGAATGAAAAACTGTTTTTT CASREPTVGTDLNEKLFF
NA NA TRBJ2-3 TRBV5-1 TGCGCCAGCAGCTTGGATGGGGGGAGGATAGATACGCAGTATTTT CASSLDGGRIDTQYF
NA NA TRBJ2-1 TRBV4-3 TGCGCCAGCAGCCAAGGACTAGGGGAGGGGGTGGAGTACAATGAGCAGTTCTTC CASSQGLGEGVEYNEQFF
NA NA TRBJ1-1 TRBV5-1 TGCGCCAGCAGCCCTCGCGGGGAAGGGACTGAAGCTTTCTTT CASSPRGEGTEAFF
TRBD1 NA TRBJ1-1 TRBV5-1 TGCGCCAGCAGCTTGGTTGGGACAGAGAACACTGAAGCTTTCTTT CASSLVGTENTEAFF
TRBD1 NA TRBJ2-7 TRBV5-1 TGCGCCAGCAGCAAGAGGACAGGGATTGTCGACGAGCAGTACTTC CASSKRTGIVDEQYF
NA few TRBJ1-1 TRBV18 TGTGCCAGCTCACCACCAACTAACACTGAAGCTTTCTTT CASSPPTNTEAFF
TRBD2 NA TRBJ2-1 TRBV10-3 TGTGCCATCAGTGCAAAACTAGCGGGAGTGGGGAATGAGCAGTTCTTC CAISAKLAGVGNEQFF
TRBD2 NA TRBJ2-3 TRBV6-6 TGTGCCAGCAGTTACTGGGGGACTAGCGGGGAAGATACGCAGTATTTT CASSYWGTSGEDTQYF
NA NA TRBJ2-5 TRBV5-1 TGCGCCAGCATGACTAGGGAACAAGAGACCCAGTACTTC CASMTREQETQYF
NA few TRBJ1-2 TRBV9 TGTGCCAGCAGCGTAATGGGAGGGCGCGGCTACACCTTC CASSVMGGRGYTF
NA NA TRBJ2-7 TRBV9 TGTGCCAGCAGCTCCCACAGTGACGGAACCTACGAGCAGTACTTC CASSSHSDGTYEQYF
NA NA TRBJ1-3 TRBV7-8 TGTGCCAGCAGCCTCCTGACAGCCCGAAACACCATATATTTT CASSLLTARNTIYF